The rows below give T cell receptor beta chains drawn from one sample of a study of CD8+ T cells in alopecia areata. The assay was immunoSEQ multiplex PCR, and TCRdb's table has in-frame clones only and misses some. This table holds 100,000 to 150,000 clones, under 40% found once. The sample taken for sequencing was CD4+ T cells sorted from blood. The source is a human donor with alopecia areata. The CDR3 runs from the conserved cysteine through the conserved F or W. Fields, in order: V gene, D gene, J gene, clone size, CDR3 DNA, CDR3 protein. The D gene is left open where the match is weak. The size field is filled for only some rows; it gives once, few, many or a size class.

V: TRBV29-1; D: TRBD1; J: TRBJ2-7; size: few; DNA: TGCAGCGTTGAGAAGACAGGGTTCGGCGAGCAGTACTTC; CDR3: CSVEKTGFGEQYF
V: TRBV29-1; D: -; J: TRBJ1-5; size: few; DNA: TGCAGCGCCGGGGCAAGGGATCAGCCCCAGCATTTT; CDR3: CSAGARDQPQHF
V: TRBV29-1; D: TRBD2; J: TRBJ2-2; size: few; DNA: TGCAGCGGTACTAGCGGGAGGCCCGGGGAGCTGTTTTTT; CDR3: CSGTSGRPGELFF
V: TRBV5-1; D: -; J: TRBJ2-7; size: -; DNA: TGCGCCAGCAGCTTGGCCCAGGGGTACGGCTACGAGCAGTACTTC; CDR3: CASSLAQGYGYEQYF
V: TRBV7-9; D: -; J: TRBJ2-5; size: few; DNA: TGTGCCAGCTCCGTAGGGCTGAAGACCCAGTACTTC; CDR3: CASSVGLKTQYF
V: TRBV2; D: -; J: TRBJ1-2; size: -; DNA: TGTGCCAGCAGTGGATTGGGGATAGGTGGCTACACCTTC; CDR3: CASSGLGIGGYTF
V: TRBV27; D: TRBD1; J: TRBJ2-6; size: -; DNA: TGTGCCAGCAGTCGAGGGACAGGGGTCTCTGGGGCCAACGTCCTGACTTTC; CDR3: CASSRGTGVSGANVLTF
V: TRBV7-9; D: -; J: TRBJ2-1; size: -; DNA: TGTGCCAGCAGCTTAGCCCCGGCTCCCATCGATGAGCAGTTCTTC; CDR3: CASSLAPAPIDEQFF
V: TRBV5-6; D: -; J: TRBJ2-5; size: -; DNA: TGTGCCAGCAGCCCGGTAGGCTCAGAGACCCAGTACTTC; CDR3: CASSPVGSETQYF
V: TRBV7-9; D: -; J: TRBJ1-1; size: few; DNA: TGTGCCAGCAGCTTAGGCGGGGGCTTCACTGAAGCTTTCTTT; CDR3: CASSLGGGFTEAFF
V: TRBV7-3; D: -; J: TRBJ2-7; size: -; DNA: TGTGCCAGCAGCCCGACAGGGAGGGACGAGCAGTACTTC; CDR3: CASSPTGRDEQYF
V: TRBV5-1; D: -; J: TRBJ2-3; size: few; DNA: TGCGCCAGCAGCTTAGGGGCCGTCGGCGGAAATACGCAGTATTTT; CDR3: CASSLGAVGGNTQYF
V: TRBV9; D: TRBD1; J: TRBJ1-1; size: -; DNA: TGTGCCAGCAGCGTAGGACAGGGGGCAACTGAAGCTTTCTTT; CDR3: CASSVGQGATEAFF
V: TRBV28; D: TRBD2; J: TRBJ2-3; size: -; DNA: TGTGCCAGCAGTTTAACCGGACTAGCGGGTCCGTCATCTCCAGATACGCAGTATTTT; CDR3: CASSLTGLAGPSSPDTQYF
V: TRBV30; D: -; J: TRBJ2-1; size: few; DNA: TGTGCCTGGAGTGTACCAGGGTTGAGCTCCTACAATGAGCAGTTCTTC; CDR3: CAWSVPGLSSYNEQFF
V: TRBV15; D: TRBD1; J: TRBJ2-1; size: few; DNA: TGTGCCACCAGCAGAGGAGGGGGAGGGACAGGGAGCTACAATGAGCAGTTCTTC; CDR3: CATSRGGGGTGSYNEQFF
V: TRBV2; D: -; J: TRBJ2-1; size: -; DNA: TGTGCCAGCAAGGCTAACTCCTACAATGAGCAGTTCTTC; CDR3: CASKANSYNEQFF
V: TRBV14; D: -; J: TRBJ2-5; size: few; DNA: TGTGCCAGCAGCCAAGATCGGATAAGGGGTGAGACCCAGTACTTC; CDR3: CASSQDRIRGETQYF
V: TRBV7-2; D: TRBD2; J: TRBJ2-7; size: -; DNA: TGTGCCAGCAGCCGGGAGGCGGAGTACGAGCAGTACTTC; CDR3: CASSREAEYEQYF
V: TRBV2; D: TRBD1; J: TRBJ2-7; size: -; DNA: TGTGCCCGAGGGACAGCAGCCTACGAGCAGTACTTC; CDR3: CARGTAAYEQYF
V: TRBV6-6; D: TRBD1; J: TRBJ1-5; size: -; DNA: TGTGCCAGCACCCTGGGACAGGGGAGCAATCAGCCCCAGCATTTT; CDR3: CASTLGQGSNQPQHF
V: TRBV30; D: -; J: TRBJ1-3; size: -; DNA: TGTGCCTGGAAAAGAGGGGGATACCGGACTGACACCATATATTTT; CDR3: CAWKRGGYRTDTIYF
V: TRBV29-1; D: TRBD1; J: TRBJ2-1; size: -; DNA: TGCAGCGTTGCACGCAGGGGGGAGCAGTTCTTC; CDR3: CSVARRGEQFF
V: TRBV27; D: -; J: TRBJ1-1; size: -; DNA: TGTGCCAGCAACGAGAGGGCATCCACTGAAGCTTTCTTT; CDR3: CASNERASTEAFF
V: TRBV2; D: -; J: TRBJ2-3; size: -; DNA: TGTGCCAGCAGGCCACGACTTCGCGACACAGGTACGCAGTATTTT; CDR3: CASRPRLRDTGTQYF
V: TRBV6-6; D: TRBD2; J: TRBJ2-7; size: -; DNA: TGTGCCAGCAGTTACTTTGGGGAGGGCCTCTACGAGCAGTACTTC; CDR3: CASSYFGEGLYEQYF
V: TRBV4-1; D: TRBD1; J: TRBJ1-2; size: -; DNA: TGCGCCAGCAGCCAAGATAGGGACAGACCCTTCGGCTATGGCTACACCTTC; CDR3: CASSQDRDRPFGYGYTF
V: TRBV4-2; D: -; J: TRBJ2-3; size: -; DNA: TGTGCCAGCAGCCACCCACTAAACACAGATACGCAGTATTTT; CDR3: CASSHPLNTDTQYF
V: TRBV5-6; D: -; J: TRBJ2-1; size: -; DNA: TGTGCCAGCAGCTTGGTCCGGCGGTACAATGAGCAGTTCTTC; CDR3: CASSLVRRYNEQFF
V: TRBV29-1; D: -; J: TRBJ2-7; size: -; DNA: TGCAGCGTCGCCCCTATGGGGGACGAGCAGTACTTC; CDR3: CSVAPMGDEQYF
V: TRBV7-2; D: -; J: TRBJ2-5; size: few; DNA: TGTGCCAGCAGCTTAAGTCGTCCAGAAGAGACCCAGTACTTC; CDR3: CASSLSRPEETQYF
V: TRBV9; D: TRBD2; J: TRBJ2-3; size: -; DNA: TGTGCCAGCAGCGTAGTGGGACTAGCGGCAGATACGCAGTATTTT; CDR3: CASSVVGLAADTQYF
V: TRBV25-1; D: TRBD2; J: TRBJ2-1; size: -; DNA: TGTGCCAGCCGGGGACTAGCGGGAAACAATGAGCAGTTCTTC; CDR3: CASRGLAGNNEQFF
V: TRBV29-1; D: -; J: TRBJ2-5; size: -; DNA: TGCAGCGTTGAGTGGGCGGCGGCGCAAGAGACCCAGTACTTC; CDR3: CSVEWAAAQETQYF
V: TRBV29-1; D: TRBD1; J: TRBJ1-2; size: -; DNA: TGCAGCGCCACCTTGGACAGGGCTGGCTATGGCTACACCTTC; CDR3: CSATLDRAGYGYTF
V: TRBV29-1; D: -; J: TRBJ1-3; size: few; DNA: TGCAGCGTGGCAGGAGGCGCAAGCTCTGGAAACACCATATATTTT; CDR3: CSVAGGASSGNTIYF
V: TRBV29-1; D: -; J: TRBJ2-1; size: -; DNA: TGCAGCGTTTTTCTACAGAGAAGGGAGTTCTTC; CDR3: CSVFLQRREFF
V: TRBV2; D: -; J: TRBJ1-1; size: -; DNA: TGTGCCAGCGCGCAGGACAGTGAAGCTTTCTTT; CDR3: CASAQDSEAFF
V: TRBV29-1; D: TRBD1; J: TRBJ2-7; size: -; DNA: TGCAGCGTGGCCTCGTTACAGGGGTTTGAGTACTTC; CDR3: CSVASLQGFEYF
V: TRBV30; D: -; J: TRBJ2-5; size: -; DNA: TGTGCCTGGAGCCTCAGGCGGGAGACCCAGTACTTC; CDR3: CAWSLRRETQYF
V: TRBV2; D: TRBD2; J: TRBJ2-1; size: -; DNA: TGTGCCAGCAGTGCCCCCGGGACTAGCGGAAGGAATGAGCAGTTCTTC; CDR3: CASSAPGTSGRNEQFF
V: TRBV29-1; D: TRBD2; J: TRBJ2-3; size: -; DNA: TGCAGCGTTCTCCTGACTAGCGGGGGGTCCGATACGCAGTATTTT; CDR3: CSVLLTSGGSDTQYF
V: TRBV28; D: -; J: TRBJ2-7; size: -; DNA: TGTGCCAGCAGTTTAGTCGGCGGGAACTACGAGCAGTACTTC; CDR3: CASSLVGGNYEQYF
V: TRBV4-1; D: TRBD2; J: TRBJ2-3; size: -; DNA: TGCGCCAGCAGCCGGGAGGGTACGCAGTATTTT; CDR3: CASSREGTQYF
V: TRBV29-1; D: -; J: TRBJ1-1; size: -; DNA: TGCAGCGTGCAGGACCTTGAAGCTTTCTTT; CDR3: CSVQDLEAFF
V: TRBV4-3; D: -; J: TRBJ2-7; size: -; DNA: TGCGCCAGCAGCCAAGGGGGACGGAATACCTACGAGCAGTACTTC; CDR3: CASSQGGRNTYEQYF
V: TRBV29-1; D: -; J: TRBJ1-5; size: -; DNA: TGCAGCGTGGGAGAGGGGAATCAGCCCCAGCATTTT; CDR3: CSVGEGNQPQHF
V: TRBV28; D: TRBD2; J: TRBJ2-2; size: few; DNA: TGTGCCAGCAGAAGGCTAGCGGGGGGAACCGGGGAGCTGTTTTTT; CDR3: CASRRLAGGTGELFF
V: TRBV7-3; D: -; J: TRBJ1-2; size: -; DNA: TGTGCCAGCAGCTTAAGTCAGGGTAATGGCTACACCTTC; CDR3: CASSLSQGNGYTF
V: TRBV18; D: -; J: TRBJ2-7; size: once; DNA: TGTGCCAGCTCACCACTAGCAGGGCAAAGAAACGAGCAGTACTTC; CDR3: CASSPLAGQRNEQYF
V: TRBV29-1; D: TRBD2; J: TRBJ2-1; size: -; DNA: TGCAGCGGGCAGACTAGCGGAACCCCTTCCTACAATGAGCAGTTCTTC; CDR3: CSGQTSGTPSYNEQFF
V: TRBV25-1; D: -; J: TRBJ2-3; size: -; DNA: TGTGCCAGCAGTGGAGACACAGATACGCAGTATTTT; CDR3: CASSGDTDTQYF
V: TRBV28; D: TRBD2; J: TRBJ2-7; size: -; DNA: TGTGCCAGCAGTCCAAGCCATAGCGGGAGCCTCTACGAGCAGTACTTC; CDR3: CASSPSHSGSLYEQYF
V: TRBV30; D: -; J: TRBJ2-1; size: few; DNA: TGTGCCTGGAGTGTTGTTGGGGCGGGCGTGAAGCAGTTCTTC; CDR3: CAWSVVGAGVKQFF
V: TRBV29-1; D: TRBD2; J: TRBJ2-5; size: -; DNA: TGCAGCGTTGTCCTTATAGCGGGAGACCCGGGGCCCCAGTACTTC; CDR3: CSVVLIAGDPGPQYF